The 2 T cell receptor beta chains below were found in one sample sequenced in a study of blood T cell repertoires in COVID-19. Here immunoSEQ multiplex PCR was the method, and the copy in TCRdb shows in-frame clones only, minus some. Here the sample spans 140,000 to 150,000 clones, roughly 90% being singletons. Specimen: peripheral blood. All receptors come from a man aged 60-69 years with active or convalescent COVID-19.

V gene TRBV21-1 combines with J gene TRBJ2-7; the table gives TRBD1 as D, unverified against the DNA. TRBV21-1 is deemed a pseudogene. This CDR3 is 16 amino acids long. The DNA for the CDR3 is TGTGCCAGCAGCAAAGCGGGACAGGGTAAGGTGCGCGAGCAGTACTTC. It specifies CASSKAGQGKVREQYF.

The count of this clone is one. This sequence joins TRBV5-1 and TRBJ1-4; maybe TRBD1 (5 bases). The V end was cut by 0 bases, the J end by 8 bases, with 14 bases between. CDR3 length: 15 amino acids. Germline-derived CDR1 and CDR2 are SGHRS and YFSETQ. As DNA, the CDR3 is TGCGCCAGCAGCTTGGAGGCAGGGCATAGCGAAAAACTGTTTTTT. As protein: CASSLEAGHSEKLFF.